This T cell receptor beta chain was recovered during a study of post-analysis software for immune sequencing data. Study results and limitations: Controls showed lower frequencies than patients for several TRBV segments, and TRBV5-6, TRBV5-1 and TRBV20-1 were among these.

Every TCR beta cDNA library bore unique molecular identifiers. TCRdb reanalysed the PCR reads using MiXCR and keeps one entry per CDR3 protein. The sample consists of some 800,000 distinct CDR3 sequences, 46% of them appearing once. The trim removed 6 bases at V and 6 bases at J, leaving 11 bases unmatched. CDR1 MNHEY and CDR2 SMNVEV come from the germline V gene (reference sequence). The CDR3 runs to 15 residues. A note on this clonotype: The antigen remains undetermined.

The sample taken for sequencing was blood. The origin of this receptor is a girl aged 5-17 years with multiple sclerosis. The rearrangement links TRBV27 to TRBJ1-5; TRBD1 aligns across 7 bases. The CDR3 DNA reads TGTGCCAGCAGCTTAGAAGGGACAGACCGTCAGCCCCAGCATTTT. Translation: CASSLEGTDRQPQHF.